The TCR beta chain under discussion was sequenced for a study of low-dose radiotherapy and immunotherapy resistance in tumors. Study information: Cohort 1 was treated with 0.5 Gy per fraction at 2-week intervals, amounting to 6.5 Gy overall.

The CDR3 contains 14 residues. The V gene's germline CDR1 is LNHDA and CDR2 SQIVND (reference sequence). Losses at the gene ends were 6 bases for V and 9 bases for J; bases not matched to a gene: 6. Time point specified: before trial treatment. With TRAV- and TRBV-specific primers, first-strand cDNA was made, covering the alpha and beta chains. A constant-region primer paired with the V-primer adapter amplified TCRs over approximately 18 PCR cycles. Amplification (by in vitro transcription) was performed on isolated mRNA. TCRdb redid the calling of the reads with MiXCR, one entry per CDR3 protein. The table lists fewer than 95,000 distinct CDR3 sequences, 9.4% of them singletons. This clonotype appeared many times.

This material consisted of PBMCs, taken before treatment. This TCR was recovered from a male donor with prostate cancer. The chain has TRBV19 and TRBJ2-1; 12 positions agree with TRBD2. The CDR3 coding sequence is TGTGCCAGTAGGCCCGGGACTAGCGGGCCTGAGCAGTTCTTC. It is translated as CASRPGTSGPEQFF.